This TCR beta chain is from a study of T-cell memory formation after mild COVID-19. Overall study context: Largely, the TCR clusters proved donor specific. General observations from the study: Contracting CD4+ clones lay largely in CM and EM, with CD8+ ones residing in EMRA. Prior to infection, memory already included some responding clones, suggesting cross-reactive memory joined.

5'RACE, which relied on constant-segment primers, yielded TCR alpha and TCR beta cDNA libraries carrying sample barcodes and UMIs. TCRdb used MiXCR to reprocess the 5' RACE reads, holding one entry per CDR3 protein. The sample consists of roughly 400,000 distinct CDR3 sequences, roughly 15% of them appearing once. This CDR3 spans 11 amino acids. Trimming shortened V by 3 bases and J by 7 bases, and 7 bases separated the two germline ends. Germline CDR1 is SGDLS and CDR2 is YYNGEE. This clonotype was seen a handful of times. Antigen unknown. This chain joins TRBV9 and TRBJ2-5; D is uncertain. The receptor's source is a man aged 18 to 35 who had mild COVID-19 (a few samples of this study predate the infection). Cell type and time point are not known. Input material: PBMCs or a T cell subset sorted from them (not recorded which). The CDR3 DNA is TGTGCCAGCAGCGCCCACGGGACCCAGTACTTC. It encodes CASSAHGTQYF.